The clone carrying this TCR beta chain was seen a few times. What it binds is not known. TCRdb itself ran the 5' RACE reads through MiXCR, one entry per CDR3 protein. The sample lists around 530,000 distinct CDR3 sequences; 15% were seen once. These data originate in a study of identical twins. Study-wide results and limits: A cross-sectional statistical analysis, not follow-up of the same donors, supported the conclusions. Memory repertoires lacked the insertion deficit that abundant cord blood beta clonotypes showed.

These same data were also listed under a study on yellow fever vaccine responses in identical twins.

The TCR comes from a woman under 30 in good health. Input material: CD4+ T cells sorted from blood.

CDR3 DNA sequence: TGTGCCAGCAGTCCCCATAAAAATGAGCAGTTCTTC. Amino acid sequence: CASSPHKNEQFF. The V call is TRBV28, the J call TRBJ2-1, with D unclear. The CDR3 is made up of 12 amino acids. Germline V gene lookup returns CDR1 MDHEN and CDR2 SYDVKM. The V and J ends lost 5 bases and 7 bases respectively, with 9 bases between them.